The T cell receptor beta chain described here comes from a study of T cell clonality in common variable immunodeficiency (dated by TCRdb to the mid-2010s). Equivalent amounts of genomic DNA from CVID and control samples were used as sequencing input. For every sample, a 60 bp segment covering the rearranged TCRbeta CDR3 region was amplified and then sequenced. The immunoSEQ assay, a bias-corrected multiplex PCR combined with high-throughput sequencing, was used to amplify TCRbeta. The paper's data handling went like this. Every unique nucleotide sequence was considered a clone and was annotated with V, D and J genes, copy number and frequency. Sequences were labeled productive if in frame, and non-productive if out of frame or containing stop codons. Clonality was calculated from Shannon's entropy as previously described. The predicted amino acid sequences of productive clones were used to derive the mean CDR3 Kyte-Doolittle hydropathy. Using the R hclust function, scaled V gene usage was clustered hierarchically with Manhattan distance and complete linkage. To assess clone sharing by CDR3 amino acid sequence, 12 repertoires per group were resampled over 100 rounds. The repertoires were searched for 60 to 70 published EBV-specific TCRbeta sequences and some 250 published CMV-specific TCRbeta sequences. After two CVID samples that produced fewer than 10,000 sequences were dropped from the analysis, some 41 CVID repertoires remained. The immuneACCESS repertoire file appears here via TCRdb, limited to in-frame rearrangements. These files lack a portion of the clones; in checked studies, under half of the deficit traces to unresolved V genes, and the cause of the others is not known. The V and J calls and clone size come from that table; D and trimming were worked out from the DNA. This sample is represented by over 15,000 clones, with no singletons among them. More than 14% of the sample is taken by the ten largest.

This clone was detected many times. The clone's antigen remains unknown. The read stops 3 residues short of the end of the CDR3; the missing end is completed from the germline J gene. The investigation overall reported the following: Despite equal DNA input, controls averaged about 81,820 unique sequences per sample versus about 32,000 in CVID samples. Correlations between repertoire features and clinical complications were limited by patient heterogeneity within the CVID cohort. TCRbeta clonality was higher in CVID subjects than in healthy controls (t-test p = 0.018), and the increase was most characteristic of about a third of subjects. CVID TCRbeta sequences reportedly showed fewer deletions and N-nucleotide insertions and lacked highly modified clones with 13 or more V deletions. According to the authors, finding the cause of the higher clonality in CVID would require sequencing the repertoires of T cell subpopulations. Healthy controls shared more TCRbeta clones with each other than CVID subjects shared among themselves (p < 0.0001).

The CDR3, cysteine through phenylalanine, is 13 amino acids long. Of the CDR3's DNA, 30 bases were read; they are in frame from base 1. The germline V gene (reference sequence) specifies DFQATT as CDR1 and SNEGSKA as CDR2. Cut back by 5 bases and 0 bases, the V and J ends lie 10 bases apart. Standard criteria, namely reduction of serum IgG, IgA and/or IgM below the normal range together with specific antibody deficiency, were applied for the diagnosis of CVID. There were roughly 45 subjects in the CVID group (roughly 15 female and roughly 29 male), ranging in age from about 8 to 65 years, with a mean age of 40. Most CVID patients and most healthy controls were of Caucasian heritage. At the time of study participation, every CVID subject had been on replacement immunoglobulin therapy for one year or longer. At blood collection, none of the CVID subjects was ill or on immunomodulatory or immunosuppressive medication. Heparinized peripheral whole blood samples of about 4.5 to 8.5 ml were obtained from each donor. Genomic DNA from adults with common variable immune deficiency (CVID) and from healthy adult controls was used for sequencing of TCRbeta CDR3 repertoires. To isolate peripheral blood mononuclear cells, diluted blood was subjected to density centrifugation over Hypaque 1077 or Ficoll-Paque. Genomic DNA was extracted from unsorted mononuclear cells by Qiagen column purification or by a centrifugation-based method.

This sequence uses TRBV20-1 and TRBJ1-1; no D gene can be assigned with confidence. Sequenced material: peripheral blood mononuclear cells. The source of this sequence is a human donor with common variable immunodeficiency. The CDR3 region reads CSAPGEVNTEAFF. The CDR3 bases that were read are TGCAGTGCTCCGGGTGAGGTGAACACTGAA.